Below, one T cell receptor beta chain is given with its context. The sample belongs to a study of T cells in Graves' hyperthyroidism and ophthalmopathy. Amplification of TCR beta CDR3 regions was performed using RNA transcripts as template. HTBI primers drove first-round RT-PCR of the TCR CDR3. TCRdb re-called the multiplex PCR reads through MiXCR, storing one row per CDR3 protein. The profile covers about 480,000 distinct CDR3 sequences, with approximately 15% appearing a single time and less than 20% taken by the ten largest. Germline CDR1 KGHSH, CDR2 LQKENI. V lost 3 bases, J lost 0 bases, and 12 bases lay in between. The CDR3 is 16 amino acids.

The sequenced sample was blood. The J gene is TRBJ1-3, the V gene TRBV18; TRBD1 might be the D (5 bases). The sequence derives from a woman aged 18-30 years with Graves' hyperthyroidism. In nucleotides, the CDR3 is TGTGCCAGCTCACCGGGACGCACAAGCTCTGGAAACACCATATATTTT. This sequence encodes CASSPGRTSSGNTIYF.